This TCR beta chain stems from a study of blood T cell repertoires in COVID-19. Produced via immunoSEQ multiplex PCR; TCRdb's table is partial and in-frame only. Here the sample spans 430,000 or so clones, 70% to 90% being singletons. The CDR3 extends over 15 amino acids. Germline trimming cut 6 bases from V and 6 bases from J; bases unmatched to any gene: 14. Germline values: CDR1 MNHEY, CDR2 SMNVEV (reference sequence). This clonotype was obtained from a woman aged 18-29 years who had been exposed to COVID-19. Sample: PBMCs or T cells enriched from blood (not recorded which). V usage is TRBV27 and J usage is TRBJ2-7, with 7 bases matching TRBD2. The CDR3, as DNA: TGTGCCAGCAGCTCCCTTGGGGGTGGGAGGGGCGAGCAGTACTTC. It translates to CASSSLGGGRGEQYF.